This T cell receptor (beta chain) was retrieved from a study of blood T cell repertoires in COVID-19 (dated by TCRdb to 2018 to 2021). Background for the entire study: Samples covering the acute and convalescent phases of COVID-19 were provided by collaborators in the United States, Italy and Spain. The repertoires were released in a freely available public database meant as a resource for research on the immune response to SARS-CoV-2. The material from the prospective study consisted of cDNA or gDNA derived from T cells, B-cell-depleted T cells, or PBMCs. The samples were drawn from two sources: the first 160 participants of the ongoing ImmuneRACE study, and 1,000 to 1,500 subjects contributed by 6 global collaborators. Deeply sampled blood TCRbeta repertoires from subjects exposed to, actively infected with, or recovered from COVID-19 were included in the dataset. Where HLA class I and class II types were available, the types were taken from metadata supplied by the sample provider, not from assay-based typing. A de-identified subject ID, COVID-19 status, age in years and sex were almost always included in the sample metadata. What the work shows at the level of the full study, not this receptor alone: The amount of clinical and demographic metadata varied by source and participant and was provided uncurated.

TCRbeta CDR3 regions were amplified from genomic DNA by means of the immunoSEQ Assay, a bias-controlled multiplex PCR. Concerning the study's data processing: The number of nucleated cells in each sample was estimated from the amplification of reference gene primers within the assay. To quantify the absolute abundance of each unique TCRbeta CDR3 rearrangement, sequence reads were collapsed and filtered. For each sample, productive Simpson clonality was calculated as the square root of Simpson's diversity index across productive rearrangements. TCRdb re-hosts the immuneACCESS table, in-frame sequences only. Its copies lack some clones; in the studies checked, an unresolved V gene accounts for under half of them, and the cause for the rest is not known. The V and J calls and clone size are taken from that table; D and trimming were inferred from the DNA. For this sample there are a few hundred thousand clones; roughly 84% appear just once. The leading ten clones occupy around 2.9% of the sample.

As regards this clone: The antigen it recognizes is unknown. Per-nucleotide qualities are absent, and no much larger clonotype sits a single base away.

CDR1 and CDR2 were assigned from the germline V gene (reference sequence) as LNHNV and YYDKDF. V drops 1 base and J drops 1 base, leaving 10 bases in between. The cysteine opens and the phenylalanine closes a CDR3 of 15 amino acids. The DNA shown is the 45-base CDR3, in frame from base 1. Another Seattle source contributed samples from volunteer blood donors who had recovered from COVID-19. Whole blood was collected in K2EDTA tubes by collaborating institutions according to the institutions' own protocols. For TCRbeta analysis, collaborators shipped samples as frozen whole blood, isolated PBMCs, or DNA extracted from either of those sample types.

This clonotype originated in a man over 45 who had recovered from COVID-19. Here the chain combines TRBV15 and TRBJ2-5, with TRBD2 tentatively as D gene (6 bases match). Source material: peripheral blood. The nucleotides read TGTGCCACCAGCAGAGGGAGGGGAAGCCAAGAGACCCAGTACTTC. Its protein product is CATSRGRGSQETQYF.